This T cell receptor (beta chain) derives from a study of cytomegalovirus exposure and HLA in healthy donors. Note on this clone: What it binds is not known.

60 Vbeta and 13 Jbeta primers were used in PCR. Repertoires were generated with immunoSEQ multiplex PCR, while TCRdb's copy carries only in-frame clones and drops some. The sample includes 100,000 to 150,000 clones, 70% to 85% of them seen just once. Findings and caveats of the study: Compared with the approximately 700-donor mean, an Asian-associated ancestry cluster reportedly had fewer N-insertions, according to a later analysis.

The J segment lost 2 bases and the V segment lost 5 bases, leaving 8 bases of the junction unmatched. CDR3 size: 16 residues. Germline loops: CDR1 SGHAT, CDR2 FQNNGV. The sequence was collected from a woman in her forties in good health and CMV-seropositive. Sequencing was carried out using PBMCs. The chain recombines TRBV11-2 with TRBJ2-5; 10 bases map to TRBD2. CDR3 sequence: CASSRWTSGLQETQYF. CDR3 sequence (DNA): TGTGCCAGCAGCCGATGGACTAGCGGTTTACAAGAGACCCAGTACTTC.